The rows below give T cell receptor beta chains drawn from one sample of a study of post-analysis software for immune sequencing data. Each CDR3 protein is one row after TCRdb ran MiXCR on the PCR reads. The sample records approximately 730,000 distinct CDR3 sequences, 25% to 30% being singletons. The sequenced material came from blood. Receptor source: a girl aged 5-17 years with multiple sclerosis. Each CDR3 is given with its conserved first and last residue. Each record gives: V gene, CDR3 length, J gene, clone size, D gene, CDR3 protein, CDR3 DNA. D genes are given only for firm matches. A clone size is listed for some rows: how often the clone was seen (once, few, many), or a class if it is expanded.

TRBV28,13,TRBJ1-2,many,TRBD1,CASSTTGQGGYTF,TGTGCCAGCAGTACGACAGGACAGGGCGGCTACACCTTC
TRBV20-1,17,TRBJ1-5,NA,NA,CSARGWGQSYSNQPQHF,TGCAGTGCTAGGGGATGGGGACAATCTTATAGCAATCAGCCCCAGCATTTT
TRBV28,12,TRBJ2-5,NA,NA,CASGPVGETQYF,TGTGCCAGCGGTCCCGTGGGCGAGACCCAGTACTTC
TRBV5-1,14,TRBJ2-7,NA,NA,CASSLTAVDHEQYF,TGCGCCAGCAGCTTGACGGCGGTCGACCACGAGCAGTACTTC
TRBV6-4,13,TRBJ2-2,NA,NA,CASSETGTGELFF,TGTGCCAGCAGTGAGACAGGCACCGGGGAGCTGTTTTTT
TRBV20-1,15,TRBJ1-5,few,NA,CSARRGNMGNQPQHF,TGCAGTGCTAGGAGGGGGAATATGGGCAATCAGCCCCAGCATTTT
TRBV11-2,12,TRBJ2-3,NA,NA,CASSQVEGTQYF,TGTGCCAGCAGCCAGGTGGAGGGTACGCAGTATTTT
TRBV6-1,14,TRBJ1-1,NA,NA,CASGPPPGNTEAFF,TGTGCCAGCGGTCCCCCACCAGGCAACACTGAAGCTTTCTTT
TRBV5-1,15,TRBJ1-1,NA,NA,CASSLAPQTNTEAFF,TGCGCCAGCAGCTTGGCCCCGCAGACGAACACTGAAGCTTTCTTT
TRBV5-5,19,TRBJ1-5,NA,TRBD1,CASSLEGTGGARSNQPQHF,TGTGCCAGTAGCTTGGAAGGTACAGGGGGCGCGCGGAGCAATCAGCCCCAGCATTTT
TRBV28,16,TRBJ2-1,NA,TRBD1,CASSLYGTGKEYEQFF,TGTGCCAGCAGTTTATACGGGACAGGGAAGGAGTATGAGCAGTTCTTC
TRBV7-9,14,TRBJ2-7,NA,NA,CASSSTPKYYEQYF,TGTGCCAGCAGCTCAACACCGAAGTACTACGAGCAGTACTTC
TRBV6-5,16,TRBJ2-1,NA,NA,CASTFSRDGAYNEQFF,TGTGCCAGCACCTTCTCCCGGGACGGAGCCTACAATGAGCAGTTCTTC
TRBV6-6,14,TRBJ1-6,NA,NA,CASSAGGFNSPLHF,TGTGCCAGCAGTGCCGGGGGGTTTAATTCACCCCTCCACTTT
TRBV6-2/TRBV6-3,13,TRBJ1-1,NA,NA,CASSSPINTEAFF,TGTGCCAGCAGTTCCCCAATAAACACTGAAGCTTTCTTT
TRBV20-1,12,TRBJ2-7,few,NA,CSARWRTGGQYF,TGCAGTGCTAGGTGGCGGACCGGGGGGCAGTACTTC